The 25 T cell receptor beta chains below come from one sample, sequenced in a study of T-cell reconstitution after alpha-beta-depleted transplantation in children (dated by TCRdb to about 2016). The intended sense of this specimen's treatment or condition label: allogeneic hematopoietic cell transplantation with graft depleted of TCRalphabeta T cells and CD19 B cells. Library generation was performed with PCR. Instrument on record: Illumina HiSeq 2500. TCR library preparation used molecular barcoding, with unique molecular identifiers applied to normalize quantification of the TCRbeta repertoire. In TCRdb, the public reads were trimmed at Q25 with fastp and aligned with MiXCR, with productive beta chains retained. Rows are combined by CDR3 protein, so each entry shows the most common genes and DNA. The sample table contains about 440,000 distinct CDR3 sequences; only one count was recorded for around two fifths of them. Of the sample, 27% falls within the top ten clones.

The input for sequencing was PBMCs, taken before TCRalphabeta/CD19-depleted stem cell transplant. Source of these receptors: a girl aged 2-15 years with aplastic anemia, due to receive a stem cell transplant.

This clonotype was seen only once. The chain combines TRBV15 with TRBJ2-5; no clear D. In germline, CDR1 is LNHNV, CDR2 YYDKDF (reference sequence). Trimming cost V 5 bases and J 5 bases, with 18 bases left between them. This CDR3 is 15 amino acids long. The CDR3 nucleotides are TGTGCCACCAGCCCAAGCACCCGACCGTTGGAGACCCAGTACTTC. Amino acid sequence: CATSPSTRPLETQYF.

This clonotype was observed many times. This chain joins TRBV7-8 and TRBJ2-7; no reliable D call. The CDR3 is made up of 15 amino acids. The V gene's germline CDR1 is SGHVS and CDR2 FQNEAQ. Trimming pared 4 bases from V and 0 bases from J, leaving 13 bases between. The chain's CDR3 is CASSSWGASSYEQYF. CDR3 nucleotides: TGTGCCAGCAGCTCGTGGGGTGCTAGCTCCTACGAGCAGTACTTC.

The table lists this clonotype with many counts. The CDR3 is CASTGGVSYEQYF. CDR3 nucleotides: TGCGCCAGCACAGGAGGGGTCTCCTACGAGCAGTACTTC. The rearrangement uses TRBV5-1 and TRBJ2-7, with D tentatively TRBD2 (6 bases). From germline, CDR1 is SGHRS and CDR2 YFSETQ. Trimming shortened V by 6 bases and J by 0 bases, and 10 bases separated the two germline ends. CDR3 length equals 13 residues. The variable domain in full, with the rest retrieved from reference TRBV5-1 and TRBJ2-7, is KAGVTQTPRYLIKTRGQQVTLSCSPISGHRSVSWYQQTPGQGLQFLFEYFSETQRNKGNFPGRFSGRQFSNSRSEMNVSTLELGDSALYLCASTGGVSYEQYFGPGTRLTVT.

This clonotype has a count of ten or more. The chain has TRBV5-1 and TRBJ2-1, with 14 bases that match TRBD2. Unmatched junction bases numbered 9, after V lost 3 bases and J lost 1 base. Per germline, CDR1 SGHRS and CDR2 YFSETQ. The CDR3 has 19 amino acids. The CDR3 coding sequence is TGCGCCAGCAGCTCTCCGGGACTAGCGGGAGTAGGATCCTACAATGAGCAGTTCTTC. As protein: CASSSPGLAGVGSYNEQFF.

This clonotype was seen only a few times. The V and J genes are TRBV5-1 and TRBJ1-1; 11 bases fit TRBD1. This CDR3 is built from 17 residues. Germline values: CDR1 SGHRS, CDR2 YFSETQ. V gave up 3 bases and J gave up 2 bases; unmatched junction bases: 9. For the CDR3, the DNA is TGCGCCAGCAGCTGGGGACAGGGGGGTCGAGGTAACACTGAAGCTTTCTTT. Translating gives CASSWGQGGRGNTEAFF. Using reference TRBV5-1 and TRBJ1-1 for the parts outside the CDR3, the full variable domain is KAGVTQTPRYLIKTRGQQVTLSCSPISGHRSVSWYQQTPGQGLQFLFEYFSETQRNKGNFPGRFSGRQFSNSRSEMNVSTLELGDSALYLCASSWGQGGRGNTEAFFGQGTRLTVV.

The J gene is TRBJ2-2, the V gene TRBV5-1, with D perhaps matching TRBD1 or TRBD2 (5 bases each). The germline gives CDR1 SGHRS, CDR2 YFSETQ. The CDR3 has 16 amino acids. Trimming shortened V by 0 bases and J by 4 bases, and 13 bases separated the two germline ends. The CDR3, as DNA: TGCGCCAGCAGCTTGGTATCTGGGGCGGGCACCGGGGAGCTGTTTTTT. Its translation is CASSLVSGAGTGELFF.

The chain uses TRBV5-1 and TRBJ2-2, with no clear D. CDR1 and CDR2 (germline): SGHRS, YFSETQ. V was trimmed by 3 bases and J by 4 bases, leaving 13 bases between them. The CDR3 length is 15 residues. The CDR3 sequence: CASSSYTEITGELFF. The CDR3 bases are TGCGCCAGCAGCTCCTATACAGAGATCACCGGGGAGCTGTTTTTT. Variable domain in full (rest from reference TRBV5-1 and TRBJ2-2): KAGVTQTPRYLIKTRGQQVTLSCSPISGHRSVSWYQQTPGQGLQFLFEYFSETQRNKGNFPGRFSGRQFSNSRSEMNVSTLELGDSALYLCASSSYTEITGELFFGEGSRLTVL.

The CDR3 sequence is CSGLGSSNEQFF. The CDR3 DNA reads as TGCAGCGGGCTTGGGTCTTCCAATGAGCAGTTCTTC. The V and J genes are TRBV29-1 and TRBJ2-1; D is unclear. Trimming cost V 7 bases and J 6 bases, with 13 bases left between them. CDR3 length: 12 residues. The germline gives CDR1 SQVTM, CDR2 ANQGSEA.

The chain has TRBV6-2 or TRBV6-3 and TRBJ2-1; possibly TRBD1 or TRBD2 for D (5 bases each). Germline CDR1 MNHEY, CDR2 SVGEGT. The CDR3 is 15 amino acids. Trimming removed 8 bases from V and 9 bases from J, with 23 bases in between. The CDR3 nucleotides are TGTGCCAGCTACGATCGGGACCGCGCCGTGGGTGAGCAGTTCTTC. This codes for CASYDRDRAVGEQFF.

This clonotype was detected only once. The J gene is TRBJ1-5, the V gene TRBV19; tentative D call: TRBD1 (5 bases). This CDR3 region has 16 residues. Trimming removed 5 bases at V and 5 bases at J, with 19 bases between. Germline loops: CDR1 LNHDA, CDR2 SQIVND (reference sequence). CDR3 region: CASSRPQGAVDQPQHF. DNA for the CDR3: TGTGCCAGTAGTCGTCCCCAGGGAGCAGTGGATCAGCCCCAGCATTTT.

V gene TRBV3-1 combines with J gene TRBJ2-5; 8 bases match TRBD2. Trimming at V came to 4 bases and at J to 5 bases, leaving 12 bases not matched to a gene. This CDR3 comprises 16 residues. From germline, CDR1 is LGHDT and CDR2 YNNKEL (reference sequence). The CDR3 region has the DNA TGTGCCAGCAGCCCCCGCGGCGGGAGGAGCGGGGAGACCCAGTACTTC. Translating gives CASSPRGGRSGETQYF.

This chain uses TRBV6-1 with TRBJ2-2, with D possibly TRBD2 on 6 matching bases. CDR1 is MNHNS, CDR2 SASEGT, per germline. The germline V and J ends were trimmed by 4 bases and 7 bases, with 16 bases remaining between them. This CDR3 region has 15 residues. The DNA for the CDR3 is TGTGCCAGCAGTGGGAGCGGGCTGGTTGGCGGGGAGCTGTTTTTT. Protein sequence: CASSGSGLVGGELFF.

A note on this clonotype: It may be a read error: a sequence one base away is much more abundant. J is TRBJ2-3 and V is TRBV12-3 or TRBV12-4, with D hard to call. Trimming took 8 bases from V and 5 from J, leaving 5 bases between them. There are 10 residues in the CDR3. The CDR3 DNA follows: TGTGCCAGCTGCGGAGATACGCAGTATTTT. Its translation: CASCGDTQYF.

Here the CDR3 reads CATSGKYQETQYF. Here the CDR3 DNA reads TGTGCCACCAGTGGAAAGTACCAAGAGACCCAGTACTTC. The rearrangement links TRBV15 to TRBJ2-5; no reliable D call. This CDR3 spans 13 amino acids. CDR1 and CDR2 (germline): LNHNV, YYDKDF (reference sequence). V lost 6 bases and J lost 0, with 8 bases in between. Complete variable domain (other parts from reference TRBV15 and TRBJ2-5): DAMVIQNPRYQVTQFGKPVTLSCSQTLNHNVMYWYQQKSSQAPKLLFHYYDKDFNNEADTPDNFQSRRPNTSFCFLDIRSPGLGDTAMYLCATSGKYQETQYFGPGTRLLVL.

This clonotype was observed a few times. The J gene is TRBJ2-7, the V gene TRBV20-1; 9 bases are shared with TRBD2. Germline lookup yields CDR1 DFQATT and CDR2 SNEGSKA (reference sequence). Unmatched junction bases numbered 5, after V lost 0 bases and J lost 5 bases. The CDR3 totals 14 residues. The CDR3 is CSARDAGGRDEQYF. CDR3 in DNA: TGCAGTGCTAGAGATGCGGGAGGGAGAGACGAGCAGTACTTC.

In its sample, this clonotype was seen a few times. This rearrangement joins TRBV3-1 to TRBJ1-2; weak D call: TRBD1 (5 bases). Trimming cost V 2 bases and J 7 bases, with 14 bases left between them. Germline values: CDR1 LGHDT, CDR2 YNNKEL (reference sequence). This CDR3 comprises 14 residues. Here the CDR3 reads CASSQKGSNGGYTF. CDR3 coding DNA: TGTGCCAGCAGCCAAAAGGGGAGTAATGGTGGCTACACCTTC.

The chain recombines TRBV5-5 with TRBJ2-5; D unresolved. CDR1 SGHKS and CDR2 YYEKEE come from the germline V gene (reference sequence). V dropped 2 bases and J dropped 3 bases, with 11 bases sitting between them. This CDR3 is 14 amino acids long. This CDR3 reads CASSFSWRKETQYF. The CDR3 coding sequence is TGTGCCAGCAGCTTTAGTTGGAGAAAAGAGACCCAGTACTTC.

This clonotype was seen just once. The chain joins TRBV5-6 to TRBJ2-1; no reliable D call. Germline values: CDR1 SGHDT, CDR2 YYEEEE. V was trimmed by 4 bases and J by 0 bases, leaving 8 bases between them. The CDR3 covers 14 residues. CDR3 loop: CASSRSSSYNEQFF. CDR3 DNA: TGTGCCAGCAGCCGAAGTAGCTCCTACAATGAGCAGTTCTTC. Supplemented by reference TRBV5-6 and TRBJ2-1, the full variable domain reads DAGVTQSPTHLIKTRGQQVTLRCSPKSGHDTVSWYQQALGQGPQFIFQYYEEEERQRGNFPDRFSGHQFPNYSSELNVNALLLGDSALYLCASSRSSSYNEQFFGPGTRLTVL.

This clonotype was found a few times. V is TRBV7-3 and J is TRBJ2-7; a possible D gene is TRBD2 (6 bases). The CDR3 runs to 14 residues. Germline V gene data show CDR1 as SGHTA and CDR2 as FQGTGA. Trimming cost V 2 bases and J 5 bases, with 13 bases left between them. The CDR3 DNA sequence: TGTGCCAGCAGCTTATCTCGGGGGACGGACGAGCAGTACTTC. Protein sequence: CASSLSRGTDEQYF.

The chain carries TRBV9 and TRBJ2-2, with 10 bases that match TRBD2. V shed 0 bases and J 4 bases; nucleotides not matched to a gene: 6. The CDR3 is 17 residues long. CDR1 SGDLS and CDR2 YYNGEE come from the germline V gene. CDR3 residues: CASSVAPSGGRTGELFF. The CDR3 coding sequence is TGTGCCAGCAGCGTAGCTCCTAGCGGGGGACGCACCGGGGAGCTGTTTTTT.

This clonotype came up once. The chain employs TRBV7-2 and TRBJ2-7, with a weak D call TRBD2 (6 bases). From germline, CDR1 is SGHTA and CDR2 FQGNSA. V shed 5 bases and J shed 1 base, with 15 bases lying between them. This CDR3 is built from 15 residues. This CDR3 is CASSPSSGPSYEQYF. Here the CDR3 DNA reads TGTGCCAGCAGCCCCAGTAGCGGTCCTTCCTACGAGCAGTACTTC.

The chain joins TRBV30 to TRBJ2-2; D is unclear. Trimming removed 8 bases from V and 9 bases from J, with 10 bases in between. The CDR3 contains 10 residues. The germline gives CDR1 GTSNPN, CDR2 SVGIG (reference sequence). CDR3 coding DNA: TGTGCCCTTGACGGGCGGGAGCTGTTTTTT. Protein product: CALDGRELFF.

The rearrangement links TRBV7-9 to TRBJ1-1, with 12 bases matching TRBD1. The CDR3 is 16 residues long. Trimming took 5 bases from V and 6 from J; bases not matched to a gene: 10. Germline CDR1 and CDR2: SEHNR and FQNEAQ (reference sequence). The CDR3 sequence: CASSVPGQGAKAEAFF. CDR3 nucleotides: TGTGCCAGCAGCGTTCCGGGACAGGGGGCGAAGGCTGAAGCTTTCTTT. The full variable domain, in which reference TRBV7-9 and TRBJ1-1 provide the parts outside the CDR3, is DTGVSQNPRHKITKRGQNVTFRCDPISEHNRLYWYRQTLGQGPEFLTYFQNEAQLEKSRLLSDRFSAERPKGSFSTLEIQRTEQGDSAMYLCASSVPGQGAKAEAFFGQGTRLTVV.

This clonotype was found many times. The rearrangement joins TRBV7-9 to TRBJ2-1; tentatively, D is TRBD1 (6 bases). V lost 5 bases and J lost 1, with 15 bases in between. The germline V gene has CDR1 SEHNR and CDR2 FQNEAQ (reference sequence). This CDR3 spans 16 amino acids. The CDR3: CASSRGGQGSYNEQFF. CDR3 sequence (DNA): TGTGCCAGCAGCCGCGGCGGGCAGGGGTCCTACAATGAGCAGTTCTTC. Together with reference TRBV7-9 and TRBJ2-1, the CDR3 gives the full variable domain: DTGVSQNPRHKITKRGQNVTFRCDPISEHNRLYWYRQTLGQGPEFLTYFQNEAQLEKSRLLSDRFSAERPKGSFSTLEIQRTEQGDSAMYLCASSRGGQGSYNEQFFGPGTRLTVL.

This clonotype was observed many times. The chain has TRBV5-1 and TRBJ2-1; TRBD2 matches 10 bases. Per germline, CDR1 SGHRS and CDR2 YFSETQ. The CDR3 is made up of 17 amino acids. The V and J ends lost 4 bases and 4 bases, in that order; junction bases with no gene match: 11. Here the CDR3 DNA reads TGCGCCAGCAGCGCCCTCCGAGGTAGCGGGGGGTACAATGAGCAGTTCTTC. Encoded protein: CASSALRGSGGYNEQFF.